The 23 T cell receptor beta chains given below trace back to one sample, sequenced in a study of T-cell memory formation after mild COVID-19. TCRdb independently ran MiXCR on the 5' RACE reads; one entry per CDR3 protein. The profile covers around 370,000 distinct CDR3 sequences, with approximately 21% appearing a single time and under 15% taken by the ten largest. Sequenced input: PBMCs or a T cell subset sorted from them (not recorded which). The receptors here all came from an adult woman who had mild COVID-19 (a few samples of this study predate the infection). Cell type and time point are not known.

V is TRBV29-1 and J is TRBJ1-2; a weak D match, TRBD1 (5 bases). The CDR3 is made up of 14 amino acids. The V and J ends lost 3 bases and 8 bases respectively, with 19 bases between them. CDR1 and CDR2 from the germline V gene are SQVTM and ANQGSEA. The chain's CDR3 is CSVDRPGTGGGYTF. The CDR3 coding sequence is TGCAGCGTTGACAGGCCCGGGACTGGGGGAGGCTACACCTTC. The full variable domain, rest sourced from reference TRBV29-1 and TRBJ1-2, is SAVISQKPSRDICQRGTSLTIQCQVDSQVTMMFWYRQQPGQSLTLIATANQGSEATYESGFVIDKFPISRPNLTFSTLTVSNMSPEDSSIYLCSVDRPGTGGGYTFGSGTRLTVV.

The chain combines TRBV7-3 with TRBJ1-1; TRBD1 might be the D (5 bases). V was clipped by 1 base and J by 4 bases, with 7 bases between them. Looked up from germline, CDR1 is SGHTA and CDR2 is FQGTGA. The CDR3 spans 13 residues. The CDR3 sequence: CASSLMGPTEAFF. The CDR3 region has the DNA TGTGCCAGCAGCTTAATGGGACCCACTGAAGCTTTCTTT. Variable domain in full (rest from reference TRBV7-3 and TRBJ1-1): GAGVSQTPSNKVTEKGKYVELRCDPISGHTALYWYRQSLGQGPEFLIYFQGTGAADDSGLPNDRFFAVRPEGSVSTLKIQRTERGDSAVYLCASSLMGPTEAFFGQGTRLTVV.

The CDR3 bases are TGTGCCAGCAGCTCCGGGACAGGGGGTCAGCCCCAGCATTTT. This sequence encodes CASSSGTGGQPQHF. The chain joins TRBV9 to TRBJ1-5, with 11 bases aligning to TRBD1. The ends lost 4 bases at V and 6 bases at J; junction bases unmatched: 3. This CDR3 is 14 amino acids long. CDR1 and CDR2 (germline): SGDLS, YYNGEE.

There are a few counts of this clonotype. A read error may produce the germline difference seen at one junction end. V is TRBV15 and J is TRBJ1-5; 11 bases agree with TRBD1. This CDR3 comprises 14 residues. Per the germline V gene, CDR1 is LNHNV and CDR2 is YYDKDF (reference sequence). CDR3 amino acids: CASRDRGTNRPQHF. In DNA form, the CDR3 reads TGTGCCAGCAGGGACAGGGGGACCAATCGGCCCCAGCATTTT.

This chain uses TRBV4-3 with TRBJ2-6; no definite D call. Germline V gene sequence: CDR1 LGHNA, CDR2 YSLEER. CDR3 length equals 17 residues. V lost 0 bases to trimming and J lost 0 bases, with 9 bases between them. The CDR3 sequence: CASSQEPGLSGANVLTF. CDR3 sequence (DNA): TGCGCCAGCAGCCAAGAGCCAGGCCTCTCTGGGGCCAACGTCCTGACTTTC.

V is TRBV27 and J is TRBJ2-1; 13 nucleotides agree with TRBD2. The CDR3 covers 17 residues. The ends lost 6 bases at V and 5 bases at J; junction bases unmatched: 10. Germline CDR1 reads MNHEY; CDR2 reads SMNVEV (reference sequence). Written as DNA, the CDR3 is TGTGCCAGCAGCCGACAGGGACTAGCGGGAAGGCACAATGAGCAGTTCTTC. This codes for CASSRQGLAGRHNEQFF.

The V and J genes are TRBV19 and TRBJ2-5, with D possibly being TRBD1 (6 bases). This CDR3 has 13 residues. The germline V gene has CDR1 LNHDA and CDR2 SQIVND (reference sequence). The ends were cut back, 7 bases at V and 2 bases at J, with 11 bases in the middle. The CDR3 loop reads CASNSQGQETQYF. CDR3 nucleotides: TGTGCCAGTAACTCGCAGGGGCAAGAGACCCAGTACTTC.

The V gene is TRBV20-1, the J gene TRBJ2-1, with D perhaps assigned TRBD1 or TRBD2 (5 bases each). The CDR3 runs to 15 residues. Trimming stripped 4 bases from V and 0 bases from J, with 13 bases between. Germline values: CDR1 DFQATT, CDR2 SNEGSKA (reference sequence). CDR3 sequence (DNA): TGCAGTGCTATCATGAGGGGAAGCTCCTACAATGAGCAGTTCTTC. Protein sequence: CSAIMRGSSYNEQFF.

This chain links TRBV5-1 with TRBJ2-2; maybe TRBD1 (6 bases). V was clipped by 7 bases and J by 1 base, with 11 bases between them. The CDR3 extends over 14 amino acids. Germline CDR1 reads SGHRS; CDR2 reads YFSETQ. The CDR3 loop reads CASGRTVNTGELFF. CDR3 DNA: TGCGCCAGCGGCCGGACAGTGAACACCGGGGAGCTGTTTTTT.

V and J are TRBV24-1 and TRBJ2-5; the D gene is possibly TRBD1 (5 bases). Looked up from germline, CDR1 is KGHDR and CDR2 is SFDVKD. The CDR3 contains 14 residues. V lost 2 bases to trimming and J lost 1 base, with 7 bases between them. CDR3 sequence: CATSDWGLQETQYF. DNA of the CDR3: TGTGCCACCAGTGATTGGGGCCTCCAAGAGACCCAGTACTTC.

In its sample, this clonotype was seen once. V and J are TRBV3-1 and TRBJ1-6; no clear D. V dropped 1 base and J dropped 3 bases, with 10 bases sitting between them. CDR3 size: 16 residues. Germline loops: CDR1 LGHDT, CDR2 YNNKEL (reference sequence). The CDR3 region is CASSQGGTDYNSPLHF. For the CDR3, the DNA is TGTGCCAGCAGCCAAGGAGGAACAGACTATAATTCACCCCTCCACTTT.

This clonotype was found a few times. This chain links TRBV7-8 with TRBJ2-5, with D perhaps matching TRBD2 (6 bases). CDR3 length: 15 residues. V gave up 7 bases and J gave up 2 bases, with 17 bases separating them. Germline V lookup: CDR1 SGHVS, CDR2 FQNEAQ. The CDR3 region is CASTPRRARQETQYF. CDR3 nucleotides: TGTGCCAGCACCCCGCGGAGGGCCAGACAAGAGACCCAGTACTTC.

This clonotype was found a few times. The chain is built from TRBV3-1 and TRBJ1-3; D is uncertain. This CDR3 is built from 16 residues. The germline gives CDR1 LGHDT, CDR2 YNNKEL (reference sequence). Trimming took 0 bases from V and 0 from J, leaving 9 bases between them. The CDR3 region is CASSQEGRLSGNTIYF. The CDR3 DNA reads TGTGCCAGCAGCCAAGAAGGCAGACTCTCTGGAAACACCATATATTTT.

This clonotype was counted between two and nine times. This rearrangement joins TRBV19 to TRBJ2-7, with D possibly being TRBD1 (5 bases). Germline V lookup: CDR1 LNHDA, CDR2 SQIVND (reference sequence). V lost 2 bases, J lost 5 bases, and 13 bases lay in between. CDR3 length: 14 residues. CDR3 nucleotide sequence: TGTGCCAGTAGTATAACCCCTCTACAGGACGAGCAGTACTTC. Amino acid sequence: CASSITPLQDEQYF.

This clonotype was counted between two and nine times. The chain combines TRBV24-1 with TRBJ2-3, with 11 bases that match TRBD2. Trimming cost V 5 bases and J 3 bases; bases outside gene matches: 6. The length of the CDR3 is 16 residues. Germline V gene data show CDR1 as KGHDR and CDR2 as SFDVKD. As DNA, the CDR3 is TGTGCCACCAGTGGGCCTAGCGGGAGGTTGACAGATACGCAGTATTTT. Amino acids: CATSGPSGRLTDTQYF.

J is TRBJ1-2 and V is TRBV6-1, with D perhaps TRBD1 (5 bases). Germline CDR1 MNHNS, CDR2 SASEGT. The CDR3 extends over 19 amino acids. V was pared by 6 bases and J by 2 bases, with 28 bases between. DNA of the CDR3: TGTGCCAGCAGCAGCGGGTCCGCTAGGGGCAGATTGGGAAACTATGGCTACACCTTC. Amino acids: CASSSGSARGRLGNYGYTF.

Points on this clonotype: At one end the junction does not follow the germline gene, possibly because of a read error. CDR3 sequence reads: CASSLFQGSYEQHF. The CDR3 DNA is TGTGCCAGCAGTTTATTCCAGGGTTCCTACGAGCAGCACTTC. This chain links TRBV12-3 or TRBV12-4 with TRBJ2-7; D is possibly TRBD1 (5 bases). This CDR3 is built from 14 residues.

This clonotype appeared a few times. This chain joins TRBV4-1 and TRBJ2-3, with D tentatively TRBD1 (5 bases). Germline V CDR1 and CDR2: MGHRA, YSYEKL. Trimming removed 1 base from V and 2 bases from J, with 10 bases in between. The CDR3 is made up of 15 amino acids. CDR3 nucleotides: TGCGCCAGCAGCCAAGGAGTCAGGGACACAGATACGCAGTATTTT. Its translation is CASSQGVRDTDTQYF.

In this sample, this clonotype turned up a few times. The CDR3 region is CASSQSTVWEIAKNIQYF. The CDR3 DNA follows: TGCGCCAGCAGCCAATCCACCGTGTGGGAGATAGCCAAAAACATTCAGTACTTC. The chain joins TRBV4-3 to TRBJ2-4; a possible D gene is TRBD2 (5 bases). V lost 2 bases to trimming and J lost 0 bases, with 17 bases between them. The CDR3 consists of 18 residues. Germline CDR1 reads LGHNA; CDR2 reads YSLEER.

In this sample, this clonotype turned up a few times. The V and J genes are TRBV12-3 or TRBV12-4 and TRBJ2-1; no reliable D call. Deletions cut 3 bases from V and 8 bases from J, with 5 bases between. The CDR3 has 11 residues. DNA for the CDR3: TGTGCCAGCAGTTTTAGATATGAGCAGTTCTTC. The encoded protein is CASSFRYEQFF.

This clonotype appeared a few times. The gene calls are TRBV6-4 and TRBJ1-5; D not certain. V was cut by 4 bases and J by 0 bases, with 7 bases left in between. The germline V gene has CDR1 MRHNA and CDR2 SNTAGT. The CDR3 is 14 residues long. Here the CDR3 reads CASSVSYSNQPQHF. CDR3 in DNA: TGTGCCAGCAGTGTCAGCTATAGCAATCAGCCCCAGCATTTT.

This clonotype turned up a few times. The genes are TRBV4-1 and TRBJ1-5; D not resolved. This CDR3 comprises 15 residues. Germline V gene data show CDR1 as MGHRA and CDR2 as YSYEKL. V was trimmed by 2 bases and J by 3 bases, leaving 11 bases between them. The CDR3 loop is CASSQRQTLNQPQHF. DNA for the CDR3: TGCGCCAGCAGCCAACGGCAGACCCTCAATCAGCCCCAGCATTTT.

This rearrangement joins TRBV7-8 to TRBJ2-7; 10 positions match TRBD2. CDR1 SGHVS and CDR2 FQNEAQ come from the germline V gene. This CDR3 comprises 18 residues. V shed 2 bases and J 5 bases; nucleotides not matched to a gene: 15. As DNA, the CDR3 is TGTGCCAGCAGCTTATTTGGGGTAGCGGGAGGTAACTTCCACGAGCAGTACTTC. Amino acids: CASSLFGVAGGNFHEQYF.